Below, 14 T cell receptor beta chains from the same sample are listed, as sequenced in a study of blood T cell repertoires in COVID-19. Assay: immunoSEQ multiplex PCR; the TCRdb copy retains only in-frame clones and omits some. Among some 150,000 clones, about 91% were seen once, and the ten largest hold less than 2%. Sequencing was done on a sample of peripheral blood. These receptor sequences come from a woman aged 55-69 years with acute or convalescent COVID-19.

V usage is TRBV6-2 or TRBV6-3 and J usage is TRBJ2-7; the D gene is possibly TRBD1 (6 bases). V was pared by 6 bases and J by 0 bases, with 12 bases between. Per germline, CDR1 MNHEY and CDR2 SVGEGT. This CDR3 region has 14 residues. Here the CDR3 DNA reads TGTGCCAGCAGCCTAGGGGGTTTCTCCTACGAGCAGTACTTC. Translated, it gives CASSLGGFSYEQYF.

The rearrangement uses TRBV11-3 and TRBJ2-1, with D uncertain. Deletions cut 3 bases from V and 6 bases from J, with 12 bases between. The CDR3 runs 14 residues. The V gene's germline CDR1 is SGHNT and CDR2 YENEEA. Here the CDR3 DNA reads TGTGCCAGCAGCTTGTCTTTTCTGAGCAATGAGCAGTTCTTC. Protein: CASSLSFLSNEQFF.

The chain is built from TRBV6-5 and TRBJ1-3, with D unclear. The length of the CDR3 is 14 residues. Trimming cost V 7 bases and J 4 bases, with 14 bases left between them. CDR1 is MNHEY and CDR2 is SVGAGI in the germline V gene. Here the CDR3 reads CASTQTPWGNTIYF. The CDR3 nucleotides are TGTGCCAGCACACAAACCCCTTGGGGAAACACCATATATTTT.

The chain uses TRBV6-2 or TRBV6-3 and TRBJ1-2; TRBD1 might be the D (5 bases). This CDR3 has 16 amino acids. CDR1 and CDR2 from the germline V gene are MNHEY and SVGEGT. Trimming cost V 2 bases and J 4 bases, with 17 bases left between them. CDR3 nucleotides: TGTGCCAGCAGTTACCGACCGGGGGAACAATCCTATGGCTACACCTTC. Amino acid sequence: CASSYRPGEQSYGYTF.

V is TRBV30 and J is TRBJ1-2; D is perhaps TRBD1 (6 bases). The germline CDR1 and CDR2 sequences are GTSNPN and SVGIG (reference sequence). The CDR3 consists of 14 residues. V was trimmed by 1 base and J by 0 bases, leaving 9 bases between them. The CDR3 DNA reads as TGTGCCTGGAGTGAGGGGGGGCCTAACTATGGCTACACCTTC. Residues: CAWSEGGPNYGYTF.

The CDR3 region is CASSPQGQNTEAFF. DNA for the CDR3: TGTGCCAGCTCACCCCAGGGGCAGAACACTGAAGCTTTCTTT. The chain recombines TRBV18 with TRBJ1-1; perhaps TRBD1 as D (6 bases). The CDR3 length is 14 residues. The germline V gene encodes CDR1 KGHSH and CDR2 LQKENI. The V end lost 3 bases, the J end lost 1 base, and 9 bases lay between the germline ends.

This rearrangement joins TRBV5-4 to TRBJ2-5; the D gene is possibly TRBD1 (6 bases). Germline CDR1 SGHNT, CDR2 YYREEE (reference sequence). Trimming shortened V by 4 bases and J by 2 bases, and 18 bases separated the two germline ends. The CDR3 has 16 amino acids. The CDR3 here is CASSPGQRSQQETQYF. CDR3 DNA: TGTGCCAGCAGCCCCGGACAGAGAAGCCAGCAAGAGACCCAGTACTTC.

The chain combines TRBV6-5 with TRBJ1-2; 7 bases are shared with TRBD1. Unmatched junction bases numbered 6, after V lost 6 bases and J lost 5 bases. Germline lookup yields CDR1 MNHEY and CDR2 SVGAGI. This CDR3 comprises 13 residues. CDR3 sequence: CASSQQGKYGYTF. In nucleotides, the CDR3 is TGTGCCAGCAGCCAACAGGGGAAATATGGCTACACCTTC.

The V and J genes are TRBV7-2 and TRBJ1-2, with D possibly being TRBD1 (6 bases). The length of the CDR3 is 13 residues. The V gene's germline CDR1 is SGHTA and CDR2 FQGNSA. V was shortened by 5 bases and J by 8 bases, with 15 bases between the two germline ends. The CDR3 protein is CASSPDTGMGYTF. The CDR3 DNA sequence: TGTGCCAGCAGCCCTGACACAGGGATGGGCTACACCTTC.

The chain is built from TRBV5-1 and TRBJ2-3; TRBD2 agrees at 9 bases. The V gene's germline CDR1 is SGHRS and CDR2 YFSETQ. V shed 0 bases and J 3 bases; nucleotides not matched to a gene: 5. The CDR3 consists of 16 residues. The CDR3 reads CASSLAVAGETDTQYF. DNA of the CDR3: TGCGCCAGCAGCTTGGCGGTAGCGGGGGAAACAGATACGCAGTATTTT.

V gene TRBV30 combines with J gene TRBJ2-1, with a tentative D call TRBD2 (6 bases). The CDR3 covers 13 residues. Germline V gene data show CDR1 as GTSNPN and CDR2 as SVGIG (reference sequence). V was cut by 7 bases and J by 4 bases, with 14 bases left in between. CDR3 amino acids: CASITGTYNEQFF. The CDR3 coding sequence is TGTGCCTCAATCACCGGGACTTACAATGAGCAGTTCTTC.

V is TRBV5-6 and J is TRBJ1-2; TRBD1 agrees at 7 bases. CDR1 is SGHDT and CDR2 is YYEEEE in the germline V gene. The V segment lost 8 bases and the J segment 3 bases; nucleotides outside the gene matches: 16. The length of the CDR3 is 16 residues. The CDR3 is CASKVYYRGLDYGYTF. The CDR3 DNA follows: TGTGCCAGTAAGGTTTATTACAGGGGCTTGGACTATGGCTACACCTTC.

The chain carries TRBV5-1 and TRBJ2-3; possible D gene TRBD2, 6 bases. Germline V gene sequence: CDR1 SGHRS, CDR2 YFSETQ. V shed 9 bases and J shed 1 base, with 15 bases lying between them. The CDR3 is 14 residues long. The CDR3 region has the DNA TGCGCCACCTCGACGGGACTCGGCACAGATACGCAGTATTTT. Amino acid sequence: CATSTGLGTDTQYF.

This chain links TRBV19 with TRBJ2-3; the match to TRBD1 covers 7 bases. V trimming: 3 bases; J trimming: 2 bases; junction bases outside the gene matches: 8. In germline, CDR1 is LNHDA, CDR2 SQIVND (reference sequence). The CDR3 covers 16 residues. The CDR3 is CASSMRGQAATDTQYF. As DNA, the CDR3 is TGTGCCAGTAGTATGAGAGGACAGGCCGCCACAGATACGCAGTATTTT.